This is a list of T cell receptor beta chains from one sample in a study of T cell responses to AZD1222 COVID-19 vaccine. Sequencing used immunoSEQ multiplex PCR; TCRdb keeps in-frame clones, though not all of them. The sample holds around 130,000 clones; roughly nine tenths are singletons and the top ten take less than 6.5%. The sequenced sample was peripheral blood, obtained on day 0 of AZD1222 vaccination. The receptor source for this set is an adult in good health. CDR3s include the opening cysteine and the closing phenylalanine or tryptophan. D genes are given only for firm matches. Not all rows give a size; the values are once, few, many and, for expanded clones, a class.

abundance: -
d_gene: -
j_gene: TRBJ2-7
v_gene: TRBV4-1
CDR3aa: CASSQEGGPASSYEQYF
CDR3nt: TGCGCCAGCAGCCAAGAAGGAGGACCGGCGAGCTCCTACGAGCAGTACTTC

abundance: -
d_gene: -
j_gene: TRBJ2-1
v_gene: TRBV5-1
CDR3aa: CASTLPTSYNEQFF
CDR3nt: TGCGCCAGCACACTACCGACTTCCTACAATGAGCAGTTCTTC

abundance: -
d_gene: -
j_gene: TRBJ1-6
v_gene: TRBV7-2
CDR3aa: CASSLRSGINSPLHF
CDR3nt: TGTGCCAGCAGCTTAAGGTCAGGGATTAATTCACCCCTCCACTTT

abundance: -
d_gene: TRBD1
j_gene: TRBJ1-2
v_gene: TRBV9
CDR3aa: CASSPQGGTYGYTF
CDR3nt: TGTGCCAGCAGCCCGCAGGGGGGGACATATGGCTACACCTTC

abundance: few
d_gene: -
j_gene: TRBJ2-3
v_gene: TRBV28
CDR3aa: CASSTKRNTDTQYF
CDR3nt: TGTGCCAGCAGTACGAAGCGGAACACAGATACGCAGTATTTT

abundance: -
d_gene: -
j_gene: TRBJ1-5
v_gene: TRBV6-5
CDR3aa: CASMVTFRQPQHF
CDR3nt: TGTGCCAGCATGGTAACCTTCCGACAGCCCCAGCATTTT

abundance: -
d_gene: -
j_gene: TRBJ1-5
v_gene: TRBV18
CDR3aa: CASSPRAVGNQPQHF
CDR3nt: TGTGCCAGCTCACCACGGGCAGTTGGAAATCAGCCCCAGCATTTT

abundance: -
d_gene: -
j_gene: TRBJ1-5
v_gene: TRBV29-1
CDR3aa: CSVGTELNQPQHF
CDR3nt: TGCAGCGTTGGGACGGAACTCAATCAGCCCCAGCATTTT

abundance: -
d_gene: -
j_gene: TRBJ1-1
v_gene: TRBV6-5
CDR3aa: CASSYRNTEAFF
CDR3nt: TGTGCCAGCAGTTATCGGAACACTGAAGCTTTCTTT

abundance: -
d_gene: TRBD1
j_gene: TRBJ1-4
v_gene: TRBV6-5
CDR3aa: CASSYGQGREKLFF
CDR3nt: TGTGCCAGCAGTTATGGACAGGGTAGGGAAAAACTGTTTTTT

abundance: -
d_gene: -
j_gene: TRBJ2-1
v_gene: TRBV12-3/TRBV12-4
CDR3aa: CASSSYRDDEQFF
CDR3nt: TGTGCCAGCAGTTCATACAGGGACGATGAGCAGTTCTTC

abundance: -
d_gene: -
j_gene: TRBJ2-1
v_gene: TRBV12-3/TRBV12-4
CDR3aa: CASRYSTEQFF
CDR3nt: TGTGCCAGCAGATACAGCACCGAGCAGTTCTTC

abundance: -
d_gene: -
j_gene: TRBJ2-7
v_gene: TRBV7-8
CDR3aa: CASSLVQASYEQYF
CDR3nt: TGTGCCAGCAGCTTAGTTCAAGCGAGCTACGAGCAGTACTTC

abundance: -
d_gene: -
j_gene: TRBJ2-7
v_gene: TRBV5-1
CDR3aa: CASSWDLYEQYF
CDR3nt: TGCGCCAGCAGTTGGGATCTTTACGAGCAGTACTTC

abundance: -
d_gene: -
j_gene: TRBJ2-7
v_gene: TRBV9
CDR3aa: CASSVAGASYEQYF
CDR3nt: TGTGCCAGCAGCGTCGCGGGGGCATCCTACGAGCAGTACTTC

abundance: -
d_gene: -
j_gene: TRBJ2-1
v_gene: TRBV7-8
CDR3aa: CASSALSLTGEQFF
CDR3nt: TGTGCCAGCAGCGCCCTATCCCTCACAGGGGAGCAGTTCTTC

abundance: -
d_gene: -
j_gene: TRBJ1-6
v_gene: TRBV28
CDR3aa: CASSLTWGNSPLHF
CDR3nt: TGTGCCAGCAGCCTTACTTGGGGCAATTCACCCCTCCACTTT

abundance: -
d_gene: -
j_gene: TRBJ1-5
v_gene: TRBV3-1/TRBV3-2
CDR3aa: CASSQGTNSNQPQHF
CDR3nt: TGTGCCAGCAGCCAGGGGACAAATAGCAATCAGCCCCAGCATTTT

abundance: -
d_gene: -
j_gene: TRBJ1-6
v_gene: TRBV27
CDR3aa: CASSSRVPINSPLHF
CDR3nt: TGTGCCAGCAGTTCAAGGGTCCCTATTAATTCACCCCTCCACTTT

abundance: -
d_gene: -
j_gene: TRBJ1-2
v_gene: TRBV19
CDR3aa: CASKTKRTGHYGYTF
CDR3nt: TGTGCCAGTAAGACAAAACGGACCGGGCACTATGGCTACACCTTC

abundance: -
d_gene: TRBD1
j_gene: TRBJ2-5
v_gene: TRBV7-9
CDR3aa: CASRKTGGLETQYF
CDR3nt: TGTGCCAGCAGGAAGACAGGGGGACTGGAGACCCAGTACTTC

abundance: -
d_gene: TRBD1
j_gene: TRBJ2-6
v_gene: TRBV5-4
CDR3aa: CASSPPGTGVSSGANVLTF
CDR3nt: TGTGCCAGCAGCCCCCCCGGGACAGGGGTTTCCTCTGGGGCCAACGTCCTGACTTTC

abundance: -
d_gene: -
j_gene: TRBJ2-1
v_gene: TRBV21-1
CDR3aa: CASIPGTSGRNEQFF
CDR3nt: TGTGCCAGCATCCCTGGGACTAGCGGCCGGAATGAGCAGTTCTTC

abundance: -
d_gene: -
j_gene: TRBJ2-3
v_gene: TRBV19
CDR3aa: CASTPGTDTQYF
CDR3nt: TGTGCCAGTACCCCCGGGACAGATACGCAGTATTTT